The clone carrying this TCR beta chain was observed many times. V was clipped by 4 bases and J by 0 bases; unmatched bases: 7. Germline CDR1 SNHLY, CDR2 FYNNEI. This CDR3 is 17 amino acids long. No treatment of any kind had been given to any patient before thyroid surgery. In the original analysis: Clinicopathological groups supplied CDR3 differences that were used to build a distant-metastasis classifier for papillary thyroid cancer. TCRdb called clones again from the PCR reads with MiXCR. TCRdb, not the authors, supplied the V and J calls. The repertoire holds some 19,000 clones, with 25% to 30% as singletons. The data originate from a study of metastatic and nonmetastatic thyroid tumors. Study-wide context: It was across blood and tumor or nodule tissue from malignant and benign thyroid patients that repertoires were compared.

The source material was blood. This clonotype was obtained from a male donor with papillary thyroid cancer or a benign thyroid nodule (not recorded which). Some clones in this sample may be carry-over from other donors' samples. The chain carries TRBV2 and TRBJ2-1; 9 positions match TRBD2. CDR3 DNA: TGTGCCAGCAGTGTAGAGCGGGAGGAAAGCTCCTACAATGAGCAGTTCTTC. Translating it yields CASSVEREESSYNEQFF.